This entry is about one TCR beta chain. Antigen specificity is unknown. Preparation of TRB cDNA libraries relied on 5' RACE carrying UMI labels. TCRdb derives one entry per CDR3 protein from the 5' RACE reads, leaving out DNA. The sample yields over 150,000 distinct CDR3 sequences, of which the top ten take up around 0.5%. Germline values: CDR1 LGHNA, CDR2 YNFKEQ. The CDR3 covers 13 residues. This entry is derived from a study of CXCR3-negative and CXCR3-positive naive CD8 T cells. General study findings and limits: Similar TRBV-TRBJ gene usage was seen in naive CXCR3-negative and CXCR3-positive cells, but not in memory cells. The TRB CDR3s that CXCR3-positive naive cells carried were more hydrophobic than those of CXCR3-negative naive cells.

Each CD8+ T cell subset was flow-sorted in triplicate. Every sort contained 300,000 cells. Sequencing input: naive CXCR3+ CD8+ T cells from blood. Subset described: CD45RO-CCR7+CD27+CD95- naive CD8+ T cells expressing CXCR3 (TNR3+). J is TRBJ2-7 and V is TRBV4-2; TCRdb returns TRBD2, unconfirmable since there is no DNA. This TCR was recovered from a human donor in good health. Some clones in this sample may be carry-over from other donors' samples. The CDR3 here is CASSPWTSGEQYF.